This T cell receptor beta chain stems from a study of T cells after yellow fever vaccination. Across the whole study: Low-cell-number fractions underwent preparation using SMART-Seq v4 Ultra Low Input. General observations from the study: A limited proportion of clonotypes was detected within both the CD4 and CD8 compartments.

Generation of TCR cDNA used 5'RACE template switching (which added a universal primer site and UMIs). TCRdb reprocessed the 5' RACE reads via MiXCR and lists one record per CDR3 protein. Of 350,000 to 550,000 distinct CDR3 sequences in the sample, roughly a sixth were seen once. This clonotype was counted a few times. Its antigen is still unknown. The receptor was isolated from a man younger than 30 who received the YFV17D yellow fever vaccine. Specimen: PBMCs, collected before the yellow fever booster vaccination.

CDR3 protein: CASSLEGTSWGANVLTF. The CDR3 region has the DNA TGCGCCAGCAGCTTGGAGGGCACCTCTTGGGGGGCCAACGTCCTGACTTTC. The chain has TRBV5-1 and TRBJ2-6; no clear D gene. V was trimmed by 0 bases and J by 4 bases, leaving 14 bases between them. Germline assignment: CDR1 SGHRS and CDR2 YFSETQ. The CDR3 totals 17 residues.